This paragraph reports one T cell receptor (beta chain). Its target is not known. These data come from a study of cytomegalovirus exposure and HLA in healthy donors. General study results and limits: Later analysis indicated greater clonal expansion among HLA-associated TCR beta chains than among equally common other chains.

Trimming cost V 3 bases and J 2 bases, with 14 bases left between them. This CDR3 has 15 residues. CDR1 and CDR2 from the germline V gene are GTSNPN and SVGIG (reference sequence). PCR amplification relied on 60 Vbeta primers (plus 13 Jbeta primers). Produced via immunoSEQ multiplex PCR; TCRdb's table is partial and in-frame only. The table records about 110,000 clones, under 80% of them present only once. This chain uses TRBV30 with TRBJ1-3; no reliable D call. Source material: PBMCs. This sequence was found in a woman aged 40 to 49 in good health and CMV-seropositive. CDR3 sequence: CAWRPRTFPGNTIYF. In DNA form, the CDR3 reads TGTGCCTGGAGGCCTCGGACTTTTCCTGGAAACACCATATATTTT.